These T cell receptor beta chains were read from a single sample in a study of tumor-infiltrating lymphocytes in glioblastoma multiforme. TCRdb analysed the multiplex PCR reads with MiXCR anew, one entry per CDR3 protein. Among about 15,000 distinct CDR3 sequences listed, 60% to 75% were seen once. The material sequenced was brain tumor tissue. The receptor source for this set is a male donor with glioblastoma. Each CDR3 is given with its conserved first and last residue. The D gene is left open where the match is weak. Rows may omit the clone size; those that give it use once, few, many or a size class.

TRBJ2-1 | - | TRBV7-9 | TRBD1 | TGTGCCAGCAGCTCTACAGGGGAAGGGACCTGCAATGAGCGGTTCTTC | CASSSTGEGTCNERFF
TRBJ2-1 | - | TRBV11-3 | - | TGTGCCAGCAGGGCAGGGGGGAACAATGAGCAGTTCTTC | CASRAGGNNEQFF
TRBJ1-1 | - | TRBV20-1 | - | TGCGGTGCTAGAGATGGGTGGGAACTTGGGTCTGAAGCTTTCTTT | CGARDGWELGSEAFF
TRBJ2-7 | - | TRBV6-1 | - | TGTGCCAGCACTCGGGCAGGCGGGTACGAGCAGTACTTC | CASTRAGGYEQYF
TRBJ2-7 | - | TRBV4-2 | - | TGTTCCGGCAGCCAAGATCTTACTAGTTCCGACGAGCAGTACTTC | CSGSQDLTSSDEQYF
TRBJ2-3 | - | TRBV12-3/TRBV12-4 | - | TGTGCCAGCAGCGGGGGAACACTAGATACGCAGTATTTT | CASSGGTLDTQYF
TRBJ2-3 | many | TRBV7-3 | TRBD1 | TGTGCCAGCAGTTTGCAGGGGGCAACAGATACGCAGTATTTT | CASSLQGATDTQYF
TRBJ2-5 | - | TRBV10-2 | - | TGCACCAGCAGCGGTGGACTCCAAGAGACCCGGTACTTC | CTSSGGLQETRYF
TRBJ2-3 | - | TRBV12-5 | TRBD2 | TGTGCTAGTGGAACTAGCGGGCCCACAGATACGCAGTATTTT | CASGTSGPTDTQYF
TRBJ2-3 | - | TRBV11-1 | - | TGTGCCAGCAGCCGGGGGACTCCGTGGGCAGATACGCGGTATTTT | CASSRGTPWADTRYF
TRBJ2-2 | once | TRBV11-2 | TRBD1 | TGTGCCATCACCCCTCGACAGGGCGATGGCACCTGGGAGCTGTTTTTT | CAITPRQGDGTWELFF
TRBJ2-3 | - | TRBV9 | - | TGTGCCAGCAGCGAGTGGGGGATGGATACGCAGTATTTT | CASSEWGMDTQYF
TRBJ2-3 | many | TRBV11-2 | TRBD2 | TGTGCCAGCAGCTCCTTAGGGAGGGGATCACACACAGATACGCAGTATTTT | CASSSLGRGSHTDTQYF
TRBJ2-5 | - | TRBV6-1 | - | TGTGCCAGCAGTGAAGGGGATCTTAGGGCCCAGTACTTC | CASSEGDLRAQYF
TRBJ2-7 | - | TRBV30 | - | TGTGCCTGGATGGCGCCTGTCGGGAGTTACGAGCAGTACTTC | CAWMAPVGSYEQYF
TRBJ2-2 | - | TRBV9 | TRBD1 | TGTGCCAGCAGCCCGAACAGGGGCCCCGGGGAGCTGTTTTTT | CASSPNRGPGELFF
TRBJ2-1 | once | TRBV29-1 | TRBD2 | TGCAGCGGGAGCCTAGCGGGAGGGGGCAATGAGCAGTTCTTC | CSGSLAGGGNEQFF
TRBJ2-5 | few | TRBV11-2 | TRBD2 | TGTGCCAGCAGCTTTAGCGGGACCAGCAAAGGAACCCAGTACTTC | CASSFSGTSKGTQYF
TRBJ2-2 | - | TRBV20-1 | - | TGCAGTGCGCGCCCAGAAAACACCGGGGAGCTGTTTTTT | CSARPENTGELFF
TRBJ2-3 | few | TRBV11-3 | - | TGTGCCAGCAGCTTGGATCTTGGGGGGCGCGATACGCAGTATTTT | CASSLDLGGRDTQYF
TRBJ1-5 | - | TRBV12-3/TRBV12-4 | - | TGTGCCAGCAGAATCGGACTAGCGGGAGGCAAAAGGCGAGATGCGCAGCATTTT | CASRIGLAGGKRRDAQHF
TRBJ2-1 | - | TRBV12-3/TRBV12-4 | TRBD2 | TGTGCCAGCAGCTCCAGGGAGGGGATCTGTGATGAGCAGCTCTTC | CASSSREGICDEQLF
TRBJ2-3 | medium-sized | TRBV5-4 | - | TGTGCCAGCAGCTTGGAGAGTAGAACCACAGATACGCAGTATTTT | CASSLESRTTDTQYF
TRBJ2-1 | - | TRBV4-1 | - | TGCGCCAGCAGCCAAGAAGAGCCCTTTAATGAGCAGTTCTTC | CASSQEEPFNEQFF
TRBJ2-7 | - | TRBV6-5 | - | TGTGCCAGCAGTTACTCGTCTGGATCCTCCTACGAGCAGTACTTC | CASSYSSGSSYEQYF
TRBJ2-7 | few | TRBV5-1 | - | TGCGCCAGCAGCATCACCGGGACAATGCTCGAGCAGTACTTC | CASSITGTMLEQYF
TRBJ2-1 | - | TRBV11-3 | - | TGTGCCAGTAGCTTAGTTCCCGATTATCAGTTCTTC | CASSLVPDYQFF